This T cell receptor beta chain derives from a study of T cell responses to AZD1222 COVID-19 vaccine. Whole-study results and caveats: Seropositive at baseline were only six or seven AZD1222 recipients. Possibly, clonal diversity was underestimated; donors were largely white British and included more females. Scientists sampled the repertoires only once the peak T cell response had passed.

V was trimmed by 4 bases and J by 3 bases, leaving 16 bases between them. The CDR3 has 15 residues. Germline CDR1 reads SGHAT; CDR2 reads FQNNGV. In the case of this clone: The antigen is not known.

This table comes from immunoSEQ multiplex PCR, and its TCRdb copy is limited to in-frame clones, with some not included. Here the sample spans 89,000 or so clones, 80% to 90% being singletons. V and J are TRBV11-2 and TRBJ2-7; tentatively, D is TRBD1 (6 bases). The receptor was isolated from an adult in good health. Specimen: peripheral blood, collected on day 0 of AZD1222 vaccination. The DNA for the CDR3 is TGTGCCAGCAGCTCACGAGACAGGACACTCTACGAGCAGTACTTC. It encodes CASSSRDRTLYEQYF.